Here is one T cell receptor beta chain with its context. CDR1 is SGHRS and CDR2 is YFSETQ in the germline V gene. The ends were cut back, 0 bases at V and 7 bases at J, with 8 bases in the middle. The CDR3 extends over 14 amino acids. This entry is derived from a study of blood T cell repertoires in COVID-19. Across the whole study: Acute and convalescent COVID-19 specimens originated in the United States, Italy and Spain. Sample material is recorded as cDNA or gDNA derived from T cells, B-cell-depleted T cells, or PBMCs.

Per the original methods: How many nucleated cells were present was estimated from reference gene primer amplification. Here immunoSEQ multiplex PCR was the method, and the copy in TCRdb shows in-frame clones only, minus some. V, J and clone size were drawn from that table, and D and trimming were deduced from the DNA. The sample has roughly 100,000 clones; roughly nine tenths are singletons. The V gene is TRBV5-1, the J gene TRBJ1-6; D not resolved. The sample taken for sequencing was peripheral blood. This TCR was recovered from a man aged 50-59 years with active COVID-19. The CDR3 DNA reads as TGCGCCAGCAGCTTGGCCACCGGGAATTCACCCCTCCACTTT. It specifies CASSLATGNSPLHF.